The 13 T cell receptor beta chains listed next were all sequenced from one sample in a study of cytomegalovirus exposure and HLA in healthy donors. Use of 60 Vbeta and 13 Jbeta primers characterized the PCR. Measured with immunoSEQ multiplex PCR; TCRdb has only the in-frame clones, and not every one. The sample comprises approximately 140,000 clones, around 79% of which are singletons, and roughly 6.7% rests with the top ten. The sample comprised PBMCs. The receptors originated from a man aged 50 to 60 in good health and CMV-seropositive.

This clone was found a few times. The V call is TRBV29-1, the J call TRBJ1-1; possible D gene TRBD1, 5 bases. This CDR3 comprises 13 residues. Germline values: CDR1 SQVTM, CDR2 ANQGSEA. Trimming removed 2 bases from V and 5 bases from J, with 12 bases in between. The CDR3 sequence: CSVELGKGTEAFF. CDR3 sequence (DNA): TGCAGCGTTGAACTGGGAAAGGGGACTGAAGCTTTCTTT.

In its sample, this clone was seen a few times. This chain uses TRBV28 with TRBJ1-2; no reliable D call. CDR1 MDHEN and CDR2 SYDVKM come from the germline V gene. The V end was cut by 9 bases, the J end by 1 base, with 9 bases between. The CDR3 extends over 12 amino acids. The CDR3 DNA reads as TGTGCCAGTGTGCGGGATAACTATGGCTACACCTTC. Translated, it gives CASVRDNYGYTF.

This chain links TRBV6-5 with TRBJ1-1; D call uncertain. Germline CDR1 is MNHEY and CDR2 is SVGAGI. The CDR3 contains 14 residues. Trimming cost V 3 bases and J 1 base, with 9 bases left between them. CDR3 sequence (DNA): TGTGCCAGCAGTTATGGAGTAGCGAACACTGAAGCTTTCTTT. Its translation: CASSYGVANTEAFF.

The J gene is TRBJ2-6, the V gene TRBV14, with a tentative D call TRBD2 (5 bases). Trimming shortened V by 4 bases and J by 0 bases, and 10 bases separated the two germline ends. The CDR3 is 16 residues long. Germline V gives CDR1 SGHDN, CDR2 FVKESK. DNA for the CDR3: TGTGCCAGCAGCCCCCCGGGAATCTCTGGGGCCAACGTCCTGACTTTC. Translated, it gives CASSPPGISGANVLTF.

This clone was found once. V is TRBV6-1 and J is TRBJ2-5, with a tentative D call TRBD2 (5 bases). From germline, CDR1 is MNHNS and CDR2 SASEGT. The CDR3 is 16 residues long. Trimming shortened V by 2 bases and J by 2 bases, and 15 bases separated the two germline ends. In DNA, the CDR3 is TGTGCCAGCAGTGAAAGATTGAGGGCGCGGCAAGAGACCCAGTACTTC. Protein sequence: CASSERLRARQETQYF.

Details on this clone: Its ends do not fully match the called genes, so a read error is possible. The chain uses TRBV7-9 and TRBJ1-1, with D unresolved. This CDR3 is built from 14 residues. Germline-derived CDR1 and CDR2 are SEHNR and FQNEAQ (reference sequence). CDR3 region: CSSSLSPGNTEAFF. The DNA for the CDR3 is TGTTCCAGCAGCTTGAGCCCAGGGAACACTGAAGCTTTCTTT.

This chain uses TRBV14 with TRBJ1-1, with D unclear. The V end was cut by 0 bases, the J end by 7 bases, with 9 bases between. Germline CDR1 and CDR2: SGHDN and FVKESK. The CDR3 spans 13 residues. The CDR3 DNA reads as TGTGCCAGCAGCCAAGATTACTATGGTGAAGCTTTCTTT. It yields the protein CASSQDYYGEAFF.

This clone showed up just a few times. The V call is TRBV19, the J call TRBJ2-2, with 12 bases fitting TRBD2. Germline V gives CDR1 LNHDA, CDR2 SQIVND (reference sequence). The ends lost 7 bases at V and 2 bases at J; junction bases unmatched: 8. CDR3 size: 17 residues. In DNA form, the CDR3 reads TGTGCCAGTATCGGACTAGCGGGGCCTGTAAACACCGGGGAGCTGTTTTTT. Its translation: CASIGLAGPVNTGELFF.

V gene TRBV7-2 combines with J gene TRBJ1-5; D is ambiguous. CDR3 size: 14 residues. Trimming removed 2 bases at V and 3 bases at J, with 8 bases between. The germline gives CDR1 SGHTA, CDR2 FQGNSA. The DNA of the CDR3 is TGTGCCAGCAGCTTACGCAGATTCAATCAGCCCCAGCATTTT. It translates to CASSLRRFNQPQHF.

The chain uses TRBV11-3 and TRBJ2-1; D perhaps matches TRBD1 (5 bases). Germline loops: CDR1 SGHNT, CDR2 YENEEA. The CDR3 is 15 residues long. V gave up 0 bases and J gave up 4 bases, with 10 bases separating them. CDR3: CASSLDPQGYNEQFF. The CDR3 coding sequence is TGTGCCAGCAGCTTAGATCCGCAGGGTTACAATGAGCAGTTCTTC.

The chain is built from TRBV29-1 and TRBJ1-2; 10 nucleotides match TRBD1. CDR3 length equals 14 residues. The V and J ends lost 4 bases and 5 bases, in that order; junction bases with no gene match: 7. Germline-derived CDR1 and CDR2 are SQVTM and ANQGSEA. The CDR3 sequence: CSVGQGARRYGYTF. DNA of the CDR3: TGCAGCGTTGGACAGGGGGCGCGACGGTATGGCTACACCTTC.

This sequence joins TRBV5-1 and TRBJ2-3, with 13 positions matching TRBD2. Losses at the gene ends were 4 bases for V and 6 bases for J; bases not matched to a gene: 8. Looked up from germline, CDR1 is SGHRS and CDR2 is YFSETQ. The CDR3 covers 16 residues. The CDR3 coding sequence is TGCGCCAGCAGCGGACGGACTAGCGGGAGCCCCGATACGCAGTATTTT. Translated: CASSGRTSGSPDTQYF.

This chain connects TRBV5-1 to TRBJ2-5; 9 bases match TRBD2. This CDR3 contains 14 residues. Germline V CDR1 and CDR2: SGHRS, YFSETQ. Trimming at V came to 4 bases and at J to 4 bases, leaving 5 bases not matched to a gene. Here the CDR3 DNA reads TGCGCCAGCAGCGGCATACTAGCGGGAGAGACCCAGTACTTC. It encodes CASSGILAGETQYF.